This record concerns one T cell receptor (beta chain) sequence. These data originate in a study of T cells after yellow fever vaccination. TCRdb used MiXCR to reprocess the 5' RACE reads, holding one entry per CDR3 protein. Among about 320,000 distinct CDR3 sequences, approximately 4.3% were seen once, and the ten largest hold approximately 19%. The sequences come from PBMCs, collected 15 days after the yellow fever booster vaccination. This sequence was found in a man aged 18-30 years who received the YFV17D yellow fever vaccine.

CDR3 sequence reads: CSARVQGSEGAFF. The CDR3 DNA reads TGCAGTGCTAGAGTCCAAGGCTCCGAGGGAGCTTTCTTT. V and J are TRBV20-1 and TRBJ1-1; D ambiguous. CDR1 is DFQATT and CDR2 is SNEGSKA in the germline V gene (reference sequence). There are 13 residues in the CDR3. V was shortened by 1 base and J by 10 bases, with 16 bases between the two germline ends.